Given below is one TCR beta chain in context. Its antigen is as yet unknown. CDR1 is LNHDA and CDR2 is SQIVND in the germline V gene (reference sequence). There are 15 residues in the CDR3. V was pared by 7 bases and J by 3 bases, with 8 bases of the junction left unmatched. A multiplex PCR was run with 60 Vbeta primers and 13 Jbeta primers. Sequenced by immunoSEQ multiplex PCR; TCRdb stores in-frame clones only, minus some. Counted here are about 140,000 clones, under 80% occurring once; the ten biggest clones make up 8.8%. These data are taken from a study of cytomegalovirus exposure and HLA in healthy donors. Study overall: There were around 100 million unique TCR beta sequences, drawn from approximately 190 million T cells, in an earlier analysis.

Study results and limitations: The authors listed 150 to 200 TCR beta chains as cytomegalovirus-associated. Across all donors, roughly uniform sequencing depth was an assumption of the presence/absence analyses.

The sequencing sample was made of PBMCs. V is TRBV19 and J is TRBJ2-3; 9 bases line up with TRBD1. This clonotype originated in a woman between 45 and 60 years old in good health and CMV-seropositive. CDR3 nucleotides: TGTGCCAGTACCCGAGGGACAGGGAGTACAGATACGCAGTATTTT. The encoded protein is CASTRGTGSTDTQYF.